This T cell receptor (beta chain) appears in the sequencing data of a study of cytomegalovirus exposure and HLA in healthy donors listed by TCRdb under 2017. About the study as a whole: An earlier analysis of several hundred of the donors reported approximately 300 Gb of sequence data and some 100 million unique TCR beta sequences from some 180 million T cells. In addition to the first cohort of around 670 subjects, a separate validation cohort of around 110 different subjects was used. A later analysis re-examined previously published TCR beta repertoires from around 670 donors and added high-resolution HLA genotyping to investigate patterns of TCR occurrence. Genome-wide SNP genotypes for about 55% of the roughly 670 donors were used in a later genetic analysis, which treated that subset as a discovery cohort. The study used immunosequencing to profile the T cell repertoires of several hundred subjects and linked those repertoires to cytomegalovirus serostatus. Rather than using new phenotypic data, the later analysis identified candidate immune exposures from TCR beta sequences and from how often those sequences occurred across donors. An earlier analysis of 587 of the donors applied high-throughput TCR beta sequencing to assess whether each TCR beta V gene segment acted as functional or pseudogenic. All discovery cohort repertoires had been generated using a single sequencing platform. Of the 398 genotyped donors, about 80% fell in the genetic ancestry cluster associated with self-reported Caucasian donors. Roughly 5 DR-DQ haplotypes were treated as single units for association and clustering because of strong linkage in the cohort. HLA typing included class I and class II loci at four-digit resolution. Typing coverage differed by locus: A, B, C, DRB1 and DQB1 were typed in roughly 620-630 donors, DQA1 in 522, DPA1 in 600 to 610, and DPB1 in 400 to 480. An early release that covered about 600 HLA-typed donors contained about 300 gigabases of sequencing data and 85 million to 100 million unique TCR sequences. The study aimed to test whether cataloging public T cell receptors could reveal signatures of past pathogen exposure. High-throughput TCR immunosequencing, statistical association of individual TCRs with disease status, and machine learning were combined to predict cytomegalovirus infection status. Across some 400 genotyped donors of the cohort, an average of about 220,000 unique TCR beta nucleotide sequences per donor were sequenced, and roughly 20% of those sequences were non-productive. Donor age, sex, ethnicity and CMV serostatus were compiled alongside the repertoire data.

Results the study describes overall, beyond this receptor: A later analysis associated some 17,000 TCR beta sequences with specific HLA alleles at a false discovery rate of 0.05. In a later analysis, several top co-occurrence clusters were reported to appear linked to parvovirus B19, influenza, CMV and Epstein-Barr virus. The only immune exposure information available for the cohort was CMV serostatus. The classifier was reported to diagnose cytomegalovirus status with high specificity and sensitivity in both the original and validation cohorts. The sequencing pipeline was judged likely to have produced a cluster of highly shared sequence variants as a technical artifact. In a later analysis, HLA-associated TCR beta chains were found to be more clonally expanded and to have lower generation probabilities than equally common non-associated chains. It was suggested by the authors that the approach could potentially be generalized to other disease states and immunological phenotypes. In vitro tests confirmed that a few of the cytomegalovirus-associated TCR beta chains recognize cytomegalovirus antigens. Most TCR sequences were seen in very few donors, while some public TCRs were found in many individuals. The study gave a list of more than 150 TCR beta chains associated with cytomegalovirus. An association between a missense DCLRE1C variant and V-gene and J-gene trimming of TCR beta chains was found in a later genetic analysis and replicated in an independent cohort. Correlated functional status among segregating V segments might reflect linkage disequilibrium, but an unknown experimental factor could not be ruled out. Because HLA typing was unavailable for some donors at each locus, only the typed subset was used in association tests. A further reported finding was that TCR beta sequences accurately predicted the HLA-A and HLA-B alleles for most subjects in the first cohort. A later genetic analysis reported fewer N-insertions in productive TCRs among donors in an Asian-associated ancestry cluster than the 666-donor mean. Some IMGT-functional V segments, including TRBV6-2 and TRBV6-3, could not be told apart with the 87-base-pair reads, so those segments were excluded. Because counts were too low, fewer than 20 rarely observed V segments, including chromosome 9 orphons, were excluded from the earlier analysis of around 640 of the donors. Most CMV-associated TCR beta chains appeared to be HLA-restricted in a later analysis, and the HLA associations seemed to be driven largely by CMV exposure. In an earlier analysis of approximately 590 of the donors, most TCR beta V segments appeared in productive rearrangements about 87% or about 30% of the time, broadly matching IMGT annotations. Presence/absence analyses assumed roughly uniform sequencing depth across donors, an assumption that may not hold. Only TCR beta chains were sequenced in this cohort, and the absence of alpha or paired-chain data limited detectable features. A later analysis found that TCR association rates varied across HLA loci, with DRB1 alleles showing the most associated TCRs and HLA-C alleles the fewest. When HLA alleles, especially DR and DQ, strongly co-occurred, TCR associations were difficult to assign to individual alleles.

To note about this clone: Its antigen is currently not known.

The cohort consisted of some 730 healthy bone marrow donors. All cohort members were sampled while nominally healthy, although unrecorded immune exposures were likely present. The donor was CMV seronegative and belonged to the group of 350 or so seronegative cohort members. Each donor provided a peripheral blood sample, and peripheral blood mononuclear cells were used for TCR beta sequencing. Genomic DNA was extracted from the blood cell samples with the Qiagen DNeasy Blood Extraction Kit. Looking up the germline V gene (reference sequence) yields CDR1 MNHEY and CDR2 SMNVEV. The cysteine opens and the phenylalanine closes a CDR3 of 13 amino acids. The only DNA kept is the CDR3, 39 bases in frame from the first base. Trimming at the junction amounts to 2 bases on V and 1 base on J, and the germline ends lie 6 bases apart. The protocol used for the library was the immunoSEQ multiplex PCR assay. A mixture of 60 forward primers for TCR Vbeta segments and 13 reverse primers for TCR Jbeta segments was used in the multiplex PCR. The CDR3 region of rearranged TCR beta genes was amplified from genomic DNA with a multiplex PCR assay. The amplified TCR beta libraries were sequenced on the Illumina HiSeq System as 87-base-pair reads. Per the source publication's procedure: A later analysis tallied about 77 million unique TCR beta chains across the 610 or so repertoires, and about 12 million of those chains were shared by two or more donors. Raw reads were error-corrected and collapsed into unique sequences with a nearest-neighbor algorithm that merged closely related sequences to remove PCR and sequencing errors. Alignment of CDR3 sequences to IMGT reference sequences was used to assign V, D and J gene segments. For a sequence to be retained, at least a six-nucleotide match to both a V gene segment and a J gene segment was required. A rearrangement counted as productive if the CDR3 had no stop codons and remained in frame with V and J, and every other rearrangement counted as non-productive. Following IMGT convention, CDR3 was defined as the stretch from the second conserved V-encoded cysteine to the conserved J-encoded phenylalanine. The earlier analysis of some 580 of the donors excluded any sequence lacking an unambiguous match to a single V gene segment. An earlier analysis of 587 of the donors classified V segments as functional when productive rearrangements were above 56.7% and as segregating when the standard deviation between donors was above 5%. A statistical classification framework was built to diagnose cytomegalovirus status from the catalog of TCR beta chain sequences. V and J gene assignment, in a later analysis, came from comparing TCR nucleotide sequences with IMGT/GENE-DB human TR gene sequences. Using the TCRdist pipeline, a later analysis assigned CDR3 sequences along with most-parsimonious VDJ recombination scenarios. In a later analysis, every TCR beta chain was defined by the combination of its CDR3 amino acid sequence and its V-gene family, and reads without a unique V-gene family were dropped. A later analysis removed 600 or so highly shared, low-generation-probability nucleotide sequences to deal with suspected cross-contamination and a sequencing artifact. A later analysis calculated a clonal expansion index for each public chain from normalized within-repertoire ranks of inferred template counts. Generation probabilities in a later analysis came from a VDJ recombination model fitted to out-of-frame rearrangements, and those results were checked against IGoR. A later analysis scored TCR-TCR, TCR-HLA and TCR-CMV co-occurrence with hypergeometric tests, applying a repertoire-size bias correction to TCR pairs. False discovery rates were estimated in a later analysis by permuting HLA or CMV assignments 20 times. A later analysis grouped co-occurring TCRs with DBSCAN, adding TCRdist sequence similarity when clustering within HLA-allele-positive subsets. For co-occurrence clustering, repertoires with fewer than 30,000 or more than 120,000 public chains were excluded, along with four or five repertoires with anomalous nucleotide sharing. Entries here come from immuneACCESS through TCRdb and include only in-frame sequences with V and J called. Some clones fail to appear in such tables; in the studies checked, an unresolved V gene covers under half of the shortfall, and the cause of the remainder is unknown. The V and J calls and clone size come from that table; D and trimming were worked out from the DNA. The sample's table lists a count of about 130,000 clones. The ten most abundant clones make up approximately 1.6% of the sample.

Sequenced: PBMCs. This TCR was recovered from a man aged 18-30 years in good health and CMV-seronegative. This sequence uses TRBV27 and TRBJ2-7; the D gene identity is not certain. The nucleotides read TGTGCCAGCAGTTTAGCCAGATCCTACGAGCAGTACTTC. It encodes CASSLARSYEQYF.